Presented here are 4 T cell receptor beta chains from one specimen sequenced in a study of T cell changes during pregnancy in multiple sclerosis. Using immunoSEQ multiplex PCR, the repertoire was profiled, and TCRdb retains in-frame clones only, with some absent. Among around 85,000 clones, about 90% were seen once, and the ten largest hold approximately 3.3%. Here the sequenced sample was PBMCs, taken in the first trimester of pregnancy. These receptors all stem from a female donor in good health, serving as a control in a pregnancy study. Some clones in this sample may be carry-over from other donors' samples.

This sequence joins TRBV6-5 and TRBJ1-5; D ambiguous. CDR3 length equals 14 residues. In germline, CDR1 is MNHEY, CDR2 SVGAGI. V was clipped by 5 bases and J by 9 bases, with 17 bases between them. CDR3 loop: CASSTPGPSGPQHF. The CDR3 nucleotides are TGTGCCAGCAGTACACCCGGGCCCAGCGGGCCCCAGCATTTT.

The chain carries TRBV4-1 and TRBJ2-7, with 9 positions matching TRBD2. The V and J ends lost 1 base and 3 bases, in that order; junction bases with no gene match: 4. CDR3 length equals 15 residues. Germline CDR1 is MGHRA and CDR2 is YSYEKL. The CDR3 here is CASSQVPSGVYEQYF. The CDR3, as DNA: TGCGCCAGCAGCCAAGTCCCTAGCGGGGTCTACGAGCAGTACTTC.

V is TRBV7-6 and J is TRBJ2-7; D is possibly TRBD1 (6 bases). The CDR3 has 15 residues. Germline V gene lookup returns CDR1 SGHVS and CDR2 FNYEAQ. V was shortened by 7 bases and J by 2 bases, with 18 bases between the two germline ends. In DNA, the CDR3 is TGTGCCAGCAACCCAAAACCAGGGGAACCCTACGAGCAGTACTTC. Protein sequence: CASNPKPGEPYEQYF.

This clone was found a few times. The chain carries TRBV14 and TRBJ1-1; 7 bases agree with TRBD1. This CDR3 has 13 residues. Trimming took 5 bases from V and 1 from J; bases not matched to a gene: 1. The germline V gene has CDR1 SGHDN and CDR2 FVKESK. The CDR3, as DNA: TGTGCCAGCAGCACAGGGGCGAACACTGAAGCTTTCTTT. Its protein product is CASSTGANTEAFF.